A single sample is the source of the 10 T cell receptor beta chains below, sequenced in a study of T cell responses to AZD1222 COVID-19 vaccine. The method was immunoSEQ multiplex PCR; TCRdb's version includes in-frame clones alone and lacks a portion of them. The data hold some 71,000 clones, with over 80% observed a single time. This specimen was peripheral blood, taken on day 0 of AZD1222 vaccination. The source of these receptors is an adult in good health.

The chain links TRBV28 to TRBJ1-2, with TRBD1 matching over 7 bases. This CDR3 has 12 amino acids. Germline loops: CDR1 MDHEN, CDR2 SYDVKM. Germline trimming cut 5 bases from V and 6 bases from J; bases unmatched to any gene: 3. For the CDR3, the DNA is TGTGCCAGCAGTACGGACAGGAATGGCTACACCTTC. It specifies CASSTDRNGYTF.

The chain uses TRBV7-6 and TRBJ2-5, with D maybe TRBD2 (5 bases). Trimming removed 2 bases from V and 5 bases from J, with 21 bases in between. The CDR3 runs 17 residues. Germline V lookup: CDR1 SGHVS, CDR2 FNYEAQ. The CDR3 DNA sequence: TGTGCCAGCAGCTTATTGTCTTTGGCGGGTAGGGTGGAGACCCAGTACTTC. Encoded protein: CASSLLSLAGRVETQYF.

The V call is TRBV6-5, the J call TRBJ1-3; tentatively, D is TRBD1 (6 bases). The germline V gene encodes CDR1 MNHEY and CDR2 SVGAGI. The CDR3 is 16 amino acids. Trimming shortened V by 3 bases and J by 1 base, and 13 bases separated the two germline ends. This chain's CDR3 is CASSYSRQGSGNTIYF. The CDR3 coding sequence is TGTGCCAGCAGTTATTCCCGGCAGGGGTCTGGAAACACCATATATTTT.

The V gene is TRBV9, the J gene TRBJ2-3; 7 nucleotides agree with TRBD2. V lost 2 bases to trimming and J lost 3 bases; unmatched junction nucleotides: 15. Germline V gives CDR1 SGDLS, CDR2 YYNGEE. This CDR3 contains 18 residues. CDR3 sequence: CASSVQTPSGAFTDTQYF. As DNA, the CDR3 is TGTGCCAGCAGCGTCCAAACCCCAAGCGGGGCCTTTACAGATACGCAGTATTTT. Using reference TRBV9 and TRBJ2-3 for the parts outside the CDR3, the full variable domain is DSGVTQTPKHLITATGQRVTLRCSPRSGDLSVYWYQQSLDQGLQFLIQYYNGEERAKGNILERFSAQQFPDLHSELNLSSLELGDSALYFCASSVQTPSGAFTDTQYFGPGTRLTVL.

This clone came up once. The chain combines TRBV6-1 with TRBJ2-5, with D maybe TRBD1 (6 bases). The CDR3 totals 15 residues. The ends were cut back, 0 bases at V and 5 bases at J, with 13 bases in the middle. The germline V gene encodes CDR1 MNHNS and CDR2 SASEGT. The CDR3 sequence is CASSEAGASPETQYF. The CDR3 region has the DNA TGTGCCAGCAGTGAAGCGGGGGCTTCTCCGGAGACCCAGTACTTC.

The genes are TRBV7-8 and TRBJ2-3, with 8 nucleotides matching TRBD1. V gave up 1 base and J gave up 5 bases; unmatched junction bases: 2. This CDR3 has 14 residues. Germline lookup yields CDR1 SGHVS and CDR2 FQNEAQ. The CDR3 loop is CASSLDRGVDTQYF. In nucleotides, the CDR3 is TGTGCCAGCAGCTTAGACAGGGGGGTAGATACGCAGTATTTT.

The V call is TRBV2, the J call TRBJ1-2; D possibly corresponds to TRBD1 (5 bases). Per germline, CDR1 SNHLY and CDR2 FYNNEI. Trimming stripped 6 bases from V and 2 bases from J, with 10 bases between. CDR3 size: 13 residues. CDR3 sequence: CASRRPGNYGYTF. In DNA, the CDR3 is TGTGCCAGCAGACGACCAGGGAACTATGGCTACACCTTC.

The rearrangement joins TRBV2 to TRBJ2-5; 9 positions match TRBD2. The germline V gene encodes CDR1 SNHLY and CDR2 FYNNEI. The CDR3 spans 15 residues. Germline trimming cut 3 bases from V and 0 bases from J; bases unmatched to any gene: 2. DNA for the CDR3: TGTGCCAGCAGTGACAGACTAGCGGACCAAGAGACCCAGTACTTC. It yields the protein CASSDRLADQETQYF.

This clone was recorded a few times. The CDR3 DNA is TGTGCCAGCAGTTTTCCCGGCTACGAGCAGTACTTC. Translated, it gives CASSFPGYEQYF. The genes are TRBV12-3 or TRBV12-4 and TRBJ2-7; D gene uncertain. The CDR3 contains 12 residues. V was trimmed by 3 bases and J by 3 bases, leaving 6 bases between them.

The chain couples TRBV3-1 (or the pseudogene TRBV3-2) to TRBJ1-4; tentative D call: TRBD1 (6 bases). Trimming shortened V by 7 bases and J by 8 bases, and 17 bases separated the two germline ends. The CDR3 loop spans 14 amino acids. Germline V CDR1 and CDR2: LGHDT, YNNKEL (reference sequence). The CDR3: CASTRRQAGEKLFF. The CDR3 coding sequence is TGTGCCAGCACCCGTCGACAGGCAGGGGAAAAACTGTTTTTT.